This T cell receptor (beta chain) was observed in a study of blood T cell repertoires in COVID-19. Study-wide background: The United States, Italy and Spain were the sources of the acute and convalescent COVID-19 samples.

The V end was cut by 3 bases, the J end by 4 bases, with 6 bases between. There are 13 residues in the CDR3. Germline-derived CDR1 and CDR2 are KGHSH and LQKENI. In the original processing: Scientists estimated how many nucleated cells there were by amplifying reference gene primers. Sequencing used immunoSEQ multiplex PCR; TCRdb keeps in-frame clones, though not all of them. From that table come the V and J calls and clone size; the DNA was used to work out D and trimming. The sample carries around 130,000 clones, about 80% recorded once. This clone has just a few counts. Other nucleotide sequences from this sample produce the same CDR3.

Material for sequencing was peripheral blood. The TCR was taken from a human donor in a cohort sampled during active COVID-19. The chain combines TRBV18 with TRBJ2-2, with D hard to call. The CDR3 sequence: CASSPTGTGELFF. In DNA, the CDR3 is TGTGCCAGCTCACCCACTGGCACCGGGGAGCTGTTTTTT.